These T cell receptor beta chains were read from a single sample in a study of Graves' ophthalmopathy and Graves' hyperthyroidism. TCRdb re-analysed the multiplex PCR reads in MiXCR, keeping a single row per CDR3 protein. Seen here are around 1,200,000 distinct CDR3 sequences, about 36% observed once, and the top ten hold 11%. Material for sequencing was peripheral blood or thyroid tissue (not recorded which). The receptors originated from an adult man with Graves' hyperthyroidism. CDR3s include the opening cysteine and the closing phenylalanine or tryptophan. The order of the fields is V gene, clone size, J gene, D gene, CDR3 protein, CDR3 DNA. A D gene is named only where the DNA matches it firmly. A clone size is listed for some rows: how often the clone was seen (once, few, many), or a class if it is expanded.

v_gene: TRBV10-2
abundance: many
j_gene: TRBJ1-6
d_gene: NA
CDR3aa: CASSQTGGYNSPLHF
CDR3nt: TGCGCCAGCAGCCAGACAGGCGGCTATAATTCACCCCTCCACTTT

v_gene: TRBV29-1
abundance: NA
j_gene: TRBJ1-1
d_gene: NA
CDR3aa: CSVLEPGANTEAFF
CDR3nt: TGCAGCGTCCTCGAGCCGGGAGCGAACACTGAAGCTTTCTTT

v_gene: TRBV7-2
abundance: once
j_gene: TRBJ2-2
d_gene: TRBD2
CDR3aa: CASSLGFGGAVTGELFF
CDR3nt: TGTGCCAGCAGCTTAGGGTTCGGGGGGGCGGTCACCGGGGAGCTGTTTTTT

v_gene: TRBV20-1
abundance: many
j_gene: TRBJ1-1
d_gene: NA
CDR3aa: CSARSWVERGTEAFF
CDR3nt: TGCAGTGCTAGATCATGGGTAGAAAGAGGCACTGAAGCTTTCTTT

v_gene: TRBV12-3/TRBV12-4
abundance: NA
j_gene: TRBJ1-1
d_gene: NA
CDR3aa: CATQEGHTEAFF
CDR3nt: TGTGCCACCCAGGAGGGCCATACTGAAGCTTTCTTT

v_gene: TRBV20-1
abundance: NA
j_gene: TRBJ2-7
d_gene: TRBD1
CDR3aa: CSASSGTGAYEQYF
CDR3nt: TGCAGTGCTAGTTCCGGGACAGGGGCCTACGAGCAGTACTTC

v_gene: TRBV12-3/TRBV12-4
abundance: many
j_gene: TRBJ2-2
d_gene: NA
CDR3aa: CASSFPMAGELFF
CDR3nt: TGTGCCAGCAGTTTTCCCATGGCCGGGGAGCTGTTTTTT

v_gene: TRBV7-9
abundance: many
j_gene: TRBJ1-2
d_gene: NA
CDR3aa: CASSLDGRQDAYGYTF
CDR3nt: TGTGCCAGCAGCTTAGATGGCCGACAAGATGCCTATGGCTACACCTTC

v_gene: TRBV7-2
abundance: NA
j_gene: TRBJ1-5
d_gene: NA
CDR3aa: CASSLNSVGQPQHF
CDR3nt: TGTGCCAGCAGCTTAAATAGTGTGGGCCAGCCCCAGCATTTT

v_gene: TRBV7-8
abundance: NA
j_gene: TRBJ1-4
d_gene: NA
CDR3aa: CASSPRRATNEKLFF
CDR3nt: TGCGCCAGCAGCCCCCGTCGGGCAACTAATGAAAAACTGTTTTTT

v_gene: TRBV5-4
abundance: once
j_gene: TRBJ2-5
d_gene: NA
CDR3aa: CASSLGAGQETQCF
CDR3nt: TGTGCCAGCAGCTTGGGAGCGGGCCAAGAGACCCAGTGCTTC

v_gene: TRBV7-9
abundance: many
j_gene: TRBJ1-1
d_gene: NA
CDR3aa: CASSPGGAAFF
CDR3nt: TGTGCCAGCAGCCCCGGGGGGGCAGCTTTCTTT

v_gene: TRBV5-1
abundance: few
j_gene: TRBJ2-7
d_gene: TRBD1
CDR3aa: CASSLGQGSMDEQYF
CDR3nt: TGCGCCAGCAGCTTGGGACAGGGGAGTATGGACGAGCAGTACTTC

v_gene: TRBV10-3
abundance: NA
j_gene: TRBJ2-3
d_gene: TRBD2
CDR3aa: CAIRAAGGLGLTDTQYF
CDR3nt: TGTGCCATCCGGGCGGCGGGAGGTTTGGGGCTCACAGATACGCAGTATTTT

v_gene: TRBV7-4
abundance: NA
j_gene: TRBJ2-7
d_gene: NA
CDR3aa: CASSLSNRSRRGDEQYF
CDR3nt: TGTGCCAGCAGCTTAAGCAATCGTAGCCGCAGGGGCGACGAGCAGTACTTC

v_gene: TRBV20-1
abundance: many
j_gene: TRBJ1-2
d_gene: NA
CDR3aa: CSARDLTDYGYTF
CDR3nt: TGCAGTGCTAGAGATCTGACAGACTATGGCTACACCTTC

v_gene: TRBV19
abundance: NA
j_gene: TRBJ1-2
d_gene: NA
CDR3aa: CASSIYPGPTYGYTF
CDR3nt: TGTGCCAGTAGTATTTACCCCGGGCCCACCTATGGCTACACCTTC

v_gene: TRBV10-3
abundance: NA
j_gene: TRBJ2-5
d_gene: NA
CDR3aa: CAISDKRRQETQYF
CDR3nt: TGTGCCATCAGTGATAAGAGACGCCAAGAGACCCAGTACTTC

v_gene: TRBV5-8
abundance: few
j_gene: TRBJ2-2
d_gene: NA
CDR3aa: CASGSGPNTGELFF
CDR3nt: TGTGCCAGCGGTAGCGGTCCCAACACCGGGGAGCTGTTTTTT

v_gene: TRBV6-6
abundance: many
j_gene: TRBJ1-3
d_gene: NA
CDR3aa: CASSSAKGIGNTIYF
CDR3nt: TGTGCCAGCAGCTCCGCCAAGGGCATTGGAAACACCATATATTTT

v_gene: TRBV20-1
abundance: NA
j_gene: TRBJ2-5
d_gene: NA
CDR3aa: CSARMGELETQYF
CDR3nt: TGCAGTGCTAGGATGGGGGAGTTGGAGACCCAGTACTTC

v_gene: TRBV29-1
abundance: many
j_gene: TRBJ2-5
d_gene: TRBD1
CDR3aa: CSGTGDFLLSETQYF
CDR3nt: TGCAGCGGGACAGGGGACTTTTTATTATCGGAGACCCAGTACTTC

v_gene: TRBV25-1
abundance: NA
j_gene: TRBJ2-2
d_gene: NA
CDR3aa: CASSDPQVSGSNTGGLFF
CDR3nt: TGTGCCAGCAGTGATCCTCAAGTTTCGGGGTCTAACACCGGGGGGCTGTTTTTT

v_gene: TRBV19
abundance: NA
j_gene: TRBJ2-3
d_gene: NA
CDR3aa: CASKPGLLRTDTQYF
CDR3nt: TGTGCCAGTAAACCGGGACTCCTACGCACAGATACGCAGTATTTT

v_gene: TRBV7-8
abundance: many
j_gene: TRBJ1-5
d_gene: NA
CDR3aa: CASSLGDRPAAQHF
CDR3nt: TGTGCCAGCAGCTTAGGAGACAGGCCGGCGGCCCAGCATTTT

v_gene: TRBV29-1
abundance: NA
j_gene: TRBJ1-5
d_gene: TRBD1
CDR3aa: CSWTGGFGQPQHF
CDR3nt: TGCAGCTGGACAGGGGGCTTTGGTCAGCCCCAGCATTTT

v_gene: TRBV29-1
abundance: once
j_gene: TRBJ2-5
d_gene: NA
CDR3aa: CSINGAGSETQYF
CDR3nt: TGCAGCATTAACGGGGCAGGATCAGAGACCCAGTACTTC

v_gene: TRBV12-3/TRBV12-4
abundance: NA
j_gene: TRBJ2-7
d_gene: TRBD1
CDR3aa: CASRKTGGAGSEQYF
CDR3nt: TGTGCCAGCAGAAAGACAGGGGGCGCGGGATCCGAGCAGTACTTC

v_gene: TRBV12-3/TRBV12-4
abundance: NA
j_gene: TRBJ1-1
d_gene: NA
CDR3aa: CAAGGRVNTEAFF
CDR3nt: TGTGCCGCCGGTGGCAGGGTAAACACTGAAGCTTTCTTT

v_gene: TRBV10-3
abundance: many
j_gene: TRBJ2-2
d_gene: NA
CDR3aa: CAINGVGTGELFF
CDR3nt: TGTGCCATTAATGGGGTGGGCACCGGGGAGCTGTTTTTT

v_gene: TRBV12-3/TRBV12-4
abundance: NA
j_gene: TRBJ1-1
d_gene: NA
CDR3aa: CASSSPWQGKNTEAFF
CDR3nt: TGTGCCAGCAGCTCCCCCTGGCAGGGGAAGAACACTGAAGCTTTCTTT

v_gene: TRBV7-4
abundance: NA
j_gene: TRBJ2-1
d_gene: TRBD2
CDR3aa: CASRKTLGAGMDNEQFF
CDR3nt: TGTGCCAGCAGGAAGACGTTAGGAGCGGGAATGGACAATGAGCAGTTCTTC

v_gene: TRBV10-2
abundance: NA
j_gene: TRBJ1-6
d_gene: NA
CDR3aa: CASSEPDGDYNSPLHF
CDR3nt: TGCGCCAGCAGTGAGCCGGACGGAGATTATAATTCACCCCTCCACTTT

v_gene: TRBV10-2
abundance: NA
j_gene: TRBJ2-7
d_gene: TRBD2
CDR3aa: CASSDSGRVAGVHEQYF
CDR3nt: TGCGCCAGCAGTGACTCCGGGAGGGTAGCGGGAGTTCACGAGCAGTACTTC

v_gene: TRBV10-3
abundance: many
j_gene: TRBJ1-2
d_gene: NA
CDR3aa: CAISESNNYGYTF
CDR3nt: TGTGCCATCAGTGAGTCCAATAACTATGGCTACACCTTC

v_gene: TRBV9
abundance: NA
j_gene: TRBJ1-2
d_gene: TRBD1
CDR3aa: CASSAGTGGFYGYTF
CDR3nt: TGTGCCAGCAGCGCAGGGACAGGGGGATTCTATGGCTACACCTTC

v_gene: TRBV12-3/TRBV12-4
abundance: NA
j_gene: TRBJ1-5
d_gene: NA
CDR3aa: CASSFRQKQNQPQHF
CDR3nt: TGTGCCAGCAGTTTCCGACAGAAACAAAATCAGCCCCAGCATTTT

v_gene: TRBV10-3
abundance: few
j_gene: TRBJ2-7
d_gene: NA
CDR3aa: CASSALLAFYEQYF
CDR3nt: TGTGCCAGCAGTGCCCTCCTAGCGTTCTACGAGCAGTACTTC

v_gene: TRBV3-1
abundance: NA
j_gene: TRBJ1-3
d_gene: TRBD1
CDR3aa: CASSHRGRYTIYF
CDR3nt: TGTGCCAGCAGCCACAGGGGGCGTTACACCATATATTTT

v_gene: TRBV2
abundance: NA
j_gene: TRBJ2-7
d_gene: NA
CDR3aa: CASRGGGIVVYEQYF
CDR3nt: TGTGCCAGCAGGGGTGGGGGGATCGTTGTCTACGAGCAGTACTTC

v_gene: TRBV7-2
abundance: NA
j_gene: TRBJ2-7
d_gene: NA
CDR3aa: CASSFGGRVSEQYF
CDR3nt: TGTGCCAGCAGCTTTGGGGGCAGGGTTAGCGAGCAGTACTTC

v_gene: TRBV4-1
abundance: many
j_gene: TRBJ2-7
d_gene: NA
CDR3aa: CASSQGMGAEQYF
CDR3nt: TGCGCCAGCAGCCAAGGTATGGGGGCCGAGCAGTACTTC

v_gene: TRBV5-5
abundance: NA
j_gene: TRBJ2-5
d_gene: TRBD2
CDR3aa: CASSFQRLAGGETQYF
CDR3nt: TGTGCCAGCAGCTTTCAACGACTAGCGGGAGGAGAGACCCAGTACTTC

v_gene: TRBV20-1
abundance: few
j_gene: TRBJ1-5
d_gene: NA
CDR3aa: CSAREIDDQPQHF
CDR3nt: TGCAGTGCTAGAGAAATAGACGATCAGCCCCAGCATTTT

v_gene: TRBV29-1
abundance: NA
j_gene: TRBJ2-7
d_gene: NA
CDR3aa: CSVGIGTNSYEQYF
CDR3nt: TGCAGCGTTGGGATAGGGACAAACTCCTACGAGCAGTACTTC

v_gene: TRBV12-3/TRBV12-4
abundance: many
j_gene: TRBJ2-5
d_gene: NA
CDR3aa: CASSFWQAETQYF
CDR3nt: TGTGCCAGCAGTTTTTGGCAGGCAGAGACCCAGTACTTC

v_gene: TRBV12-3/TRBV12-4
abundance: NA
j_gene: TRBJ2-7
d_gene: TRBD1
CDR3aa: CASSPGQGSFEQYF
CDR3nt: TGTGCCAGCAGTCCAGGACAGGGAAGTTTCGAGCAGTACTTC

v_gene: TRBV6-1
abundance: NA
j_gene: TRBJ1-6
d_gene: TRBD1
CDR3aa: CASSDLRQGTPLHF
CDR3nt: TGTGCCAGCAGTGACCTCAGACAGGGGACACCCCTCCACTTT

v_gene: TRBV29-1
abundance: NA
j_gene: TRBJ2-7
d_gene: TRBD1
CDR3aa: CSVRTGGTAHEQYF
CDR3nt: TGCAGCGTCCGGACAGGGGGTACAGCCCACGAGCAGTACTTC

v_gene: TRBV12-3/TRBV12-4
abundance: NA
j_gene: TRBJ2-5
d_gene: NA
CDR3aa: CASSRGRVIQETQYF
CDR3nt: TGTGCCAGCTCCAGGGGCAGGGTAATTCAAGAGACCCAGTACTTC

v_gene: TRBV5-6
abundance: NA
j_gene: TRBJ1-6
d_gene: TRBD1
CDR3aa: CANSHPRDRGLSPLHF
CDR3nt: TGTGCCAACAGCCATCCTCGGGACAGGGGTTTGTCACCCCTCCACTTT

v_gene: TRBV10-3
abundance: many
j_gene: TRBJ2-2
d_gene: NA
CDR3aa: CAIGRMNTGELFF
CDR3nt: TGTGCCATCGGGAGAATGAACACCGGGGAGCTGTTTTTT

v_gene: TRBV28
abundance: NA
j_gene: TRBJ1-5
d_gene: NA
CDR3aa: CASGQNQPQHF
CDR3nt: TGTGCCAGCGGTCAGAATCAGCCCCAGCATTTT

v_gene: TRBV3-1
abundance: NA
j_gene: TRBJ2-5
d_gene: NA
CDR3aa: CASSQEWRETQYF
CDR3nt: TGTGCCAGCAGCCAAGAATGGAGAGAGACCCAGTACTTC